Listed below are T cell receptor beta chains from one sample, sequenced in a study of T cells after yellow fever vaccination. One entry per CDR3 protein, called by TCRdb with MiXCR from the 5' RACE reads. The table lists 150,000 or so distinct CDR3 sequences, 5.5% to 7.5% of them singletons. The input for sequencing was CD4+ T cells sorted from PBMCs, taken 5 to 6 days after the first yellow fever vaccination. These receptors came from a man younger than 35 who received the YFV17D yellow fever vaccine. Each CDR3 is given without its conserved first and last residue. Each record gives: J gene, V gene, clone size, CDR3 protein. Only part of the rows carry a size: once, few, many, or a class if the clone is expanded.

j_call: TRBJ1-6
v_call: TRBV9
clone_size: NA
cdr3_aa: ASSVVGNINSPLH

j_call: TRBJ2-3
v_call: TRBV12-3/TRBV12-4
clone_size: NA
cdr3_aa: ASTLTASTDTQY

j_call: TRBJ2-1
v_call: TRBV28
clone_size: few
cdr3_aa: ASRGDRGSNEQF

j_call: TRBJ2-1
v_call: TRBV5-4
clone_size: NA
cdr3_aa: ASRGGTTEILEQF

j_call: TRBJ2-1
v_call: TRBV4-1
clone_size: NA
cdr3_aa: ASSLWSGTSGNNEQF

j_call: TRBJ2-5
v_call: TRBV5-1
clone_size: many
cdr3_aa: ASSPYIGIEETQY

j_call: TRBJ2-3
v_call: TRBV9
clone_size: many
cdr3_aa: ASSVRGPRSDTQY

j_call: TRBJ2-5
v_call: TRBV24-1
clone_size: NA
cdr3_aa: ATSDAGKETQY

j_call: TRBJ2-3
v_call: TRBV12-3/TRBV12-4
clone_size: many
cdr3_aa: ASSFRRGGVDTQY

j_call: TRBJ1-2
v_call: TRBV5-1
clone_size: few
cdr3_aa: ASSLGSPAVYTYGYT

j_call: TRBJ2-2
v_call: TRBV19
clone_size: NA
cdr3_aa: ASIRAAYTGELF

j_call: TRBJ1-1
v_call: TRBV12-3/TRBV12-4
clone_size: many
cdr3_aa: ASSFGQNTEAF

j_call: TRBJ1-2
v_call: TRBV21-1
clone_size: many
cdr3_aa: ASSKARGGRYGYT

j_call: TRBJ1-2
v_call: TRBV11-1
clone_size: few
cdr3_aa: ASSKDREDGYT

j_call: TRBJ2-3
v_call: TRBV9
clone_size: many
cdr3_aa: ASSTGLAFPDTQY

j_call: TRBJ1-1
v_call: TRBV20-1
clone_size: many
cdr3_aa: SAASQNTEAF

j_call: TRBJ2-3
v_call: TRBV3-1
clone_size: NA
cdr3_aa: ASSETGGSTDTQY

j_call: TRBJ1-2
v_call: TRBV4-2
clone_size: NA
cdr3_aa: DSSFQGVSGSYGYT

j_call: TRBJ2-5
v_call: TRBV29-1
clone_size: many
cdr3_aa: SVGGTDLQETQY

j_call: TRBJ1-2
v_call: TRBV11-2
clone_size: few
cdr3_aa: ASSFRPGREFYGYT